This T cell receptor beta chain came from a study of human T cells and chemical hapten exposure (dated by TCRdb to the early 2020s). As for the study more broadly: For sensitization, 2% DPC in acetone was applied to a roughly 2 cm by roughly 2 cm area of upper inner arm skin. Throughout the study period of roughly five months, patients also received therapeutic DPC doses to the scalp every week. Patch tests used Finn chambers with 0.01% DPC on the upper back, scored after 6 days by International Contact Dermatitis Research Group standards. Most of the patients in the cohort were female, and the cohort covered alopecia areata with under or over 50% scalp involvement, alopecia totalis and alopecia universalis. Libraries were combined into a pool for sequencing, and differences in TCR yield between samples came mainly from small differences in library volumes within the pool. This study followed changes in the peripheral blood TCR repertoire in vivo during primary and secondary sensitization of alopecia patients to the hapten diphenylcyclopropenone (DPC). Blood samples were taken from patients before sensitization (week 0) and then at 2, 6 and about 24 weeks after DPC sensitization. Roughly 30 alopecia patients gave blood for TCR sequencing at one to four time points (pre-sensitization, 2, 6 and 24 weeks).

The library was prepared using RACE. TCRdb records NextSeq 500 as the sequencer. During library preparation, unique molecular identifiers were attached to individual cDNA molecules so that TCRs could be counted in a quantitative, reproducible way. For every blood RNA sample, sequencing covered both the TCR alpha and TCR beta chains. In the paper's pipeline: The median number of TCRs per sample was roughly 100,000, ranging from 23,224 to 690,600. The Decombinator software suite was used to annotate the V, J and CDR3 of the TCR reads. For PS versus PT1 abundance plots, all samples were subsampled to the same number of TCRs (28,000). Expanded TCRs were defined as absent before sensitization and observed at least eight times at the 2-week time point. Starting from the raw public reads, TCRdb applied fastp trimming at Q25, assembled clones with MiXCR and retained in-frame beta chains. Each CDR3 protein gets just one entry, which takes the most common genes and DNA from the rows behind it. It is TCRdb's table, rather than the study itself, that gives the V and J calls and clone size. The sample data list tens of thousands of distinct CDR3 sequences, and about 10% of these were observed just once. Clones ranked in the top ten supply under 4.5% of the sample.

General conclusions and limits of the study: DPC sensitization did not change how many TCRs were above 1 in 1000 frequency, and no evidence was found of alterations in global repertoire structure. Because all patients had alopecia, a presumed autoimmune disease, the immune response of the patients might differ from that of healthy individuals. Repeated subsampling changed both the strength of the expansion versus patch-test correlation and the threshold at which that correlation became significant. Compared with pre-sensitization or healthy control sets, expanded TCRs formed significantly more large CDR3 similarity clusters, which is consistent with antigen-driven responses. A positive correlation was found between the number of PT1 expanded TCRs and patch test score, with significance reached at thresholds 8, 16 and 32 but not 4.

This clonotype appeared a few times. Its binding antigen is unknown. Base qualities are missing; no much larger clone stands one base away. The germline V gene (reference sequence) gives CDR1 as LNHDA and CDR2 as SQIVND. Unmatched junction bases come to 14, with V trimmed by 5 bases and J by 5 bases. The CDR3 numbers 16 residues from cysteine through phenylalanine. Only the CDR3 DNA is retained, 48 bases long and in frame from the first base. This sample's time point label indicates: patch test 3, about 24 weeks after DPC sensitization. According to the study, the label for this sample's treatment or condition signals: therapeutic diphenylcyclopropenone sensitization with weekly scalp DPC. At each patch-test visit, blood was drawn before the patch test was applied. To be eligible, patients had to be aged 18 to 70, diagnosed with alopecia and judged suitable for DPC therapy, while pregnant patients were excluded. Total RNA was extracted from unfractionated whole blood collected in Tempus Blood RNA tubes.

Recombination connected TRBV19 to TRBJ2-5; TRBD2 matches 7 bases in the middle. The source was whole blood, collected in connection with sensitization to the hapten diphenylcyclopropenone (DPC). The sequence derives from a woman aged 50 to 60 with alopecia areata. Some clones in this sample may be carry-over from other donors' samples. The nucleotide sequence is given as TGTGCCAGTAGTGCCCGGACGGGAGGCACAAGGGAGACCCAGTACTTC. It translates to CASSARTGGTRETQYF. The variable domain in full, with residues beyond the CDR3 obtained from the reference TRBV19 and TRBJ2-5 genes, is DGGITQSPKYLFRKEGQNVTLSCEQNLNHDAMYWYRQDPGQGLRLIYYSQIVNDFQKGDIAEGYSVSREKKESFPLTVTSAQKNPTAFYLCASSARTGGTRETQYFGPGTRLLVL.